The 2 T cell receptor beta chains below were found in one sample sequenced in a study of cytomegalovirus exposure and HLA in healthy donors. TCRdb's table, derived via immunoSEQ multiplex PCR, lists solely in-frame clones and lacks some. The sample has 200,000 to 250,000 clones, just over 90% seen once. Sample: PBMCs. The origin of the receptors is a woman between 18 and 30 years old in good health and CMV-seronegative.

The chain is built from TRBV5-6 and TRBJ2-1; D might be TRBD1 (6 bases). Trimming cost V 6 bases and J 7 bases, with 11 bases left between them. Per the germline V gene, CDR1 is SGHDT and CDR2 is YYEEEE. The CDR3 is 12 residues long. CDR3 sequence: CASIFQGNEQFF. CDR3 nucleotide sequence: TGTGCCAGCATCTTTCAGGGGAATGAGCAGTTCTTC. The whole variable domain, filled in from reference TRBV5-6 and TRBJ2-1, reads DAGVTQSPTHLIKTRGQQVTLRCSPKSGHDTVSWYQQALGQGPQFIFQYYEEEERQRGNFPDRFSGHQFPNYSSELNVNALLLGDSALYLCASIFQGNEQFFGPGTRLTVL.

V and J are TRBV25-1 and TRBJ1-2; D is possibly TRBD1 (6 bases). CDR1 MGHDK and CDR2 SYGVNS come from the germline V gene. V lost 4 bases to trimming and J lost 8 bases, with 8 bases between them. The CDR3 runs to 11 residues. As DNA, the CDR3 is TGTGCCAGCAGTGCAGGGGACGGCTACACCTTC. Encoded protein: CASSAGDGYTF.